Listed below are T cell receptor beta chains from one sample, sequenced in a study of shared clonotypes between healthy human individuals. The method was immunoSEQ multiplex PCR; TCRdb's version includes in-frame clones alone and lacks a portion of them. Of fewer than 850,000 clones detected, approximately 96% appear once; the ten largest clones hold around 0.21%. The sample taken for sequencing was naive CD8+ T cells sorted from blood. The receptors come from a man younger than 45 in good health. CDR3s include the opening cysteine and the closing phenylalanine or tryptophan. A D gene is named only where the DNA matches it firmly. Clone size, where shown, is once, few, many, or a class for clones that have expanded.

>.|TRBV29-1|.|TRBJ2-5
TGCAGCACCAGAAGACTAGTGGTTTCATCGGAGACCCAGTACTTC
CSTRRLVVSSETQYF
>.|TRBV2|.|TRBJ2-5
TGTGCCACCCAAGGGCAATTCCAAGAGACCCAGTACTTC
CATQGQFQETQYF
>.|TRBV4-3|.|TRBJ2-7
TGCGCCAGCAGCCAAGGGACGAAGACCTACGAGCAGTACTTC
CASSQGTKTYEQYF
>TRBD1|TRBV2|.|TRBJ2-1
TGTGCCAGCAGCGCGGGACAGGGGGCATGGGATGAGCAGTTCTTC
CASSAGQGAWDEQFF
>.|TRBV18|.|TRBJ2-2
TGTGCCAGCTCAGCATCCAACGGATTTGGGGAGCTGTTTTTT
CASSASNGFGELFF
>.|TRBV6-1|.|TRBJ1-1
TGTGCCAGCAGTGAGATGGTACCCGAAGCTTTCTTT
CASSEMVPEAFF
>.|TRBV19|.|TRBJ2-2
TGTGCCAGTAGTATACATTCGAATGGCGGGGAGCTGTTTTTT
CASSIHSNGGELFF
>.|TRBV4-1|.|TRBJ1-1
TGCGCCAGCAGCCTCAAGACAGGTTTGGCTGAAGCTTTCTTT
CASSLKTGLAEAFF
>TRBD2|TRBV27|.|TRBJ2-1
TGTGCCAGCAGTTACCTAGCGGGGGCCTACAATGAGCAGTTCTTC
CASSYLAGAYNEQFF
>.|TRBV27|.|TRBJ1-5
TGTGCCACCGGTTGGGCAGGGGCGGGTCAGCCCCAGCATTTT
CATGWAGAGQPQHF
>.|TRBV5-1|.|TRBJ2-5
TGCGCCAGCATACCTTATAACCAAGAGACCCAGTACTTC
CASIPYNQETQYF
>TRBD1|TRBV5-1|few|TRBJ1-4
TGCGCCAGCAGCTTGGCCCGAGTCGGGACAGGGAATGAAAAACTGTTTTTT
CASSLARVGTGNEKLFF
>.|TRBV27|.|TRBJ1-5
TGTGCCAGCAGTTTAGGTCACTGGGGTCAGCCCCAGCATTTT
CASSLGHWGQPQHF
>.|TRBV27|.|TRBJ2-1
TGTGCCAGCAGGGGTCTTGGGGCGGGTGAGCAGTTCTTC
CASRGLGAGEQFF
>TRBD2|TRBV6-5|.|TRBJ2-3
TGTGCCAGCAGCCTGACTAGCGGTCGCACAGATACGCAGTATTTT
CASSLTSGRTDTQYF
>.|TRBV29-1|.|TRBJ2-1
TGCAGCGTTGCCGGGACAAAAGGTTTAGGGCAGTTCTTC
CSVAGTKGLGQFF
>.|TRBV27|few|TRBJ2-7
TGTGCCAGCACCCATGGCAACGAGCAGTACTTC
CASTHGNEQYF
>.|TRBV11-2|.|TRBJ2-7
TGTGCCAGCAGCTTAGAGGTTCTCTACGAGCAGTACTTC
CASSLEVLYEQYF
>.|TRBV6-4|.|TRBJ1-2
TGTGCCAGCAGCCCCATACAGGGATATAACTATGGCTACACCTTC
CASSPIQGYNYGYTF
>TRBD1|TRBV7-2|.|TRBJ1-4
TGTGCCAGCAGCTTATTGACAGGGCTTGGGGAAAAACTGTTTTTT
CASSLLTGLGEKLFF
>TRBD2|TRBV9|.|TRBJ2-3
TGTGCCAGCAGCGTAGAAGGGGGACTAGCGGGGACAGATACGCAGTATTTT
CASSVEGGLAGTDTQYF
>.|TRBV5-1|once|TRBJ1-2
TGCGCCAGCAGCTTGAGTGGGTCTGGCTATGGCTACACCTTC
CASSLSGSGYGYTF
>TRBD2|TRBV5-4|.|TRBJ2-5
TGTGCCAGCAGCTCCTCTAGCGGCCCAAGGGCCCAGTACTTC
CASSSSSGPRAQYF
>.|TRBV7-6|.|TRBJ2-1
TGTGCCAGCAGCGGGGGTGGGGGCTACAATGAGCAGTTCTTC
CASSGGGGYNEQFF
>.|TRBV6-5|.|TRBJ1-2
TGTGCCAGCAGTTTACGGTCCCAGCTGGGCTACACCTTC
CASSLRSQLGYTF
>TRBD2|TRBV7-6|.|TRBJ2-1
TGTGCCAGCAGCTTGGCGGGGGGGGACAATGAGCAGTTCTTC
CASSLAGGDNEQFF
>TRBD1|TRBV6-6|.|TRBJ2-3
TGTTCAGGGGGACCCCGCACAGATACGCAGTATTTT
CSGGPRTDTQYF
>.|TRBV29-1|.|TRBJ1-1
TGCAGCGCCTTAGGAGAGGCCTTATGGGTTTTCTTT
CSALGEALWVFF
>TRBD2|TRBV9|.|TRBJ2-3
TGTGCCAGCAGCGATAGCGGGAGGGCAGATACGCAGTATTTT
CASSDSGRADTQYF
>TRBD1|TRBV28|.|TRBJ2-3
TGTGCCAGCAGTCTCATCTGGGACAGGAGAGGCACAGATACGCAGTATTTT
CASSLIWDRRGTDTQYF
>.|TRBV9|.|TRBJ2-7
TGTGCCAGCAGCGCCCCCGGGAACCCCTACGAGCAGTACTTC
CASSAPGNPYEQYF
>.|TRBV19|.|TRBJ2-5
TGTGCCAGTAGTATTTGGACAGAAGAGACCCAGTACTTC
CASSIWTEETQYF
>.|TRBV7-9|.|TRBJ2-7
TGTGCCAGCCATAAGGCCGATGTACGTCTGTACGAGCAGTACTTC
CASHKADVRLYEQYF
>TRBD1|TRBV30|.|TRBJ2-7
TGTGCCTGGAGTAGTACGACAAGGACAGGGTCCTACGAGCAGTACTTC
CAWSSTTRTGSYEQYF
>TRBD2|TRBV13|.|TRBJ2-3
TGTGCCAGCAGCAGGAGCGGGAGTAACACAGATACGCAGTATTTT
CASSRSGSNTDTQYF
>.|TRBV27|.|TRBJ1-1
TGTGCCAGCAGTTTATCGGGAGGGGCGAACACTGAAGCTTTCTTT
CASSLSGGANTEAFF
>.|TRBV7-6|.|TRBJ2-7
TGTGCCAGCAGCTTAGGGTCTCGAATCGGCGAGCAGTACTTC
CASSLGSRIGEQYF